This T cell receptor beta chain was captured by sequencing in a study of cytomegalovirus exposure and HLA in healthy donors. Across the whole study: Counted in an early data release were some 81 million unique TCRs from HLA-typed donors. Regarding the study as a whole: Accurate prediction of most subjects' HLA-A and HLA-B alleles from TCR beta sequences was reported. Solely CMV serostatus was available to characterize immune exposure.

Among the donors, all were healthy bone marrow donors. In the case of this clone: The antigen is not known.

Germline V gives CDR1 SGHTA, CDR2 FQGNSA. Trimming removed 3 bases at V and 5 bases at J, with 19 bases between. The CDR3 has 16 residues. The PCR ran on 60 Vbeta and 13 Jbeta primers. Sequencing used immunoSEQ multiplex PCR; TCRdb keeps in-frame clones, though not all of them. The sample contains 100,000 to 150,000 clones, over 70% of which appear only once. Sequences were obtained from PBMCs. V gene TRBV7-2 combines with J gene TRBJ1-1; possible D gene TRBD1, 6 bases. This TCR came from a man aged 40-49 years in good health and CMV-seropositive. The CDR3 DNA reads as TGTGCCAGCAGCTTGCGGACAGCCGACAGAGGGACTGAAGCTTTCTTT. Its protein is CASSLRTADRGTEAFF.